These 27 T cell receptor beta chains originate from one sample sequenced in a study of blood T cell repertoires in COVID-19. Using immunoSEQ multiplex PCR, the repertoire was profiled, and TCRdb retains in-frame clones only, with some absent. The sample includes approximately 160,000 clones, about 85% of them seen just once. Input material: peripheral blood. The source is a man between 60 and 75 years old who had recovered from COVID-19.

This sequence joins TRBV25-1 and TRBJ2-1, with D possibly being TRBD1 (6 bases). CDR3 length: 13 residues. Germline lookup yields CDR1 MGHDK and CDR2 SYGVNS. Trimming stripped 3 bases from V and 11 bases from J, with 14 bases between. The chain's CDR3 is CASSDQGRTKQFF. DNA of the CDR3: TGTGCCAGCAGTGACCAGGGGCGGACCAAGCAGTTCTTC.

The rearrangement joins TRBV19 to TRBJ2-7; TRBD1 agrees at 7 bases. This CDR3 spans 14 amino acids. In germline, CDR1 is LNHDA, CDR2 SQIVND (reference sequence). The V segment lost 10 bases and the J segment 3 bases; nucleotides outside the gene matches: 12. CDR3 nucleotide sequence: TGTGCCACCGATCCCGACAGGGCCCTCTACGAGCAGTACTTC. Translated, it gives CATDPDRALYEQYF. Using reference TRBV19 and TRBJ2-7 for the parts outside the CDR3, the full variable domain is DGGITQSPKYLFRKEGQNVTLSCEQNLNHDAMYWYRQDPGQGLRLIYYSQIVNDFQKGDIAEGYSVSREKKESFPLTVTSAQKNPTAFYLCATDPDRALYEQYFGPGTRLTVT.

CDR3 loop: CAISEDQGSLNSPLHF. For the CDR3, the DNA is TGTGCCATCAGTGAGGACCAGGGGAGTCTTAATTCACCCCTCCACTTT. The rearrangement links TRBV10-3 to TRBJ1-6; possible D gene TRBD1, 6 bases. Trimming took 2 bases from V and 6 from J, leaving 14 bases between them. The germline gives CDR1 ENHRY, CDR2 SYGVKD. The CDR3 length is 16 residues.

The gene calls are TRBV29-1 and TRBJ2-2; D is unresolved. Germline CDR1 SQVTM, CDR2 ANQGSEA. V dropped 4 bases and J dropped 0 bases, with 12 bases sitting between them. The CDR3 length is 15 residues. The CDR3 protein is CSVGVGRSNTGELFF. The DNA for the CDR3 is TGCAGCGTTGGGGTGGGCAGATCGAACACCGGGGAGCTGTTTTTT.

This clone was seen only once. V usage is TRBV19 and J usage is TRBJ2-7, with D tentatively TRBD2 (5 bases). The V end lost 5 bases, the J end lost 1 base, and 9 bases lay between the germline ends. Germline V CDR1 and CDR2: LNHDA, SQIVND (reference sequence). The CDR3 runs to 13 residues. This chain's CDR3 is CASSATGSYEQYF. The CDR3 DNA follows: TGTGCCAGTAGTGCGACGGGGTCCTACGAGCAGTACTTC.

The chain joins TRBV11-2 to TRBJ1-1; D may be TRBD1 (6 bases). CDR3 length: 14 residues. Trimming left V 7 bases short and J 1 base short, with 13 bases between. Per the germline V gene, CDR1 is SGHAT and CDR2 is FQNNGV. For the CDR3, the DNA is TGTGCCAGCACTATCAGGGGACAGAACACTGAAGCTTTCTTT. It encodes CASTIRGQNTEAFF.

This chain uses TRBV7-2 with TRBJ1-4; TRBD1 matches 7 bases. Germline assignment: CDR1 SGHTA and CDR2 FQGNSA. This CDR3 comprises 14 residues. J was trimmed by 4 bases and V by 6 bases; bases with no gene match: 5. The CDR3 coding sequence is TGTGCCAGCAGTTCCGGACAGGTTAATGAAAAACTGTTTTTT. Translating it yields CASSSGQVNEKLFF.

The table lists this clone with a count of one. The rearrangement uses TRBV12-3 or TRBV12-4 and TRBJ2-5; a weak D match, TRBD2 (5 bases). The CDR3 is made up of 13 amino acids. The V end was cut by 3 bases, the J end by 5 bases, with 10 bases between. The CDR3 loop reads CASSLGATETQYF. For the CDR3, the DNA is TGTGCCAGCAGTTTGGGAGCTACTGAGACCCAGTACTTC.

J is TRBJ2-7 and V is TRBV9; D is unclear. Deletions cut 0 bases from V and 0 bases from J, with 31 bases between. Germline CDR1 reads SGDLS; CDR2 reads YYNGEE. The CDR3 consists of 22 residues. CDR3 in DNA: TGTGCCAGCAGCGTAGTTATAGCCCCCCCGCAAGCTTCCGTCCCTCCCTCCTACGAGCAGTACTTC. It encodes CASSVVIAPPQASVPPSYEQYF. Variable domain in full (rest from reference TRBV9 and TRBJ2-7): DSGVTQTPKHLITATGQRVTLRCSPRSGDLSVYWYQQSLDQGLQFLIQYYNGEERAKGNILERFSAQQFPDLHSELNLSSLELGDSALYFCASSVVIAPPQASVPPSYEQYFGPGTRLTVT.

CDR3 region: CASSLARASGPTPYNEQFF. CDR3 bases: TGCGCCAGCAGCTTGGCCAGGGCTAGCGGACCTACCCCCTACAATGAGCAGTTCTTC. The chain joins TRBV5-1 to TRBJ2-1, with 7 bases lining up with TRBD2. CDR1 is SGHRS and CDR2 is YFSETQ in the germline V gene. This CDR3 region has 19 residues. J lost 2 bases, V lost 0 bases, and 14 bases had no gene match.

This clone has only one observation. The CDR3 is CASRLGGYQRDNEQFF. The CDR3 coding sequence is TGTGCCAGCAGACTTGGGGGGTACCAGAGGGACAATGAGCAGTTCTTC. The gene calls are TRBV27 and TRBJ2-1; D perhaps matches TRBD2 (6 bases). CDR3 length: 16 amino acids. CDR1 and CDR2 from the germline V gene are MNHEY and SMNVEV (reference sequence). Trimming removed 6 bases at V and 5 bases at J, with 20 bases between.

The chain joins TRBV19 to TRBJ2-1, with 12 bases matching TRBD2. J was trimmed by 9 bases and V by 7 bases; bases with no gene match: 7. CDR1 is LNHDA, CDR2 SQIVND, per germline (reference sequence). This CDR3 region has 14 residues. The CDR3 region has the DNA TGTGCCAGTAAGTCTAGCGGGGGGGTCGGTGAGCAGTTCTTC. Translation: CASKSSGGVGEQFF. The entire variable domain, with the rest obtained from reference TRBV19 and TRBJ2-1, is as follows: DGGITQSPKYLFRKEGQNVTLSCEQNLNHDAMYWYRQDPGQGLRLIYYSQIVNDFQKGDIAEGYSVSREKKESFPLTVTSAQKNPTAFYLCASKSSGGVGEQFFGPGTRLTVL.

Concerning this clone: Other DNA sequences in this sample translate to the same CDR3. The chain is built from TRBV6-5 and TRBJ1-5; TRBD1 might be the D (6 bases). The germline CDR1 and CDR2 sequences are MNHEY and SVGAGI. The ends were cut back, 4 bases at V and 2 bases at J, with 6 bases in the middle. There are 13 residues in the CDR3. The CDR3 nucleotides are TGTGCCAGCAGTTCAGGGGGCAATCAGCCCCAGCATTTT. Translation gives CASSSGGNQPQHF.

The chain uses TRBV7-9 and TRBJ2-2, with TRBD1 matching over 10 bases. Unmatched junction bases numbered 9, after V lost 1 base and J lost 4 bases. Germline lookup yields CDR1 SEHNR and CDR2 FQNEAQ (reference sequence). The CDR3 extends over 18 amino acids. The DNA for the CDR3 is TGTGCCAGCAGCTTAGTAGTACTCGGGACAGGGGCCACCGGGGAGCTGTTTTTT. Protein: CASSLVVLGTGATGELFF.

The table lists this clone with a few counts. The chain has TRBV6-5 and TRBJ1-1; the D gene is possibly TRBD1 (5 bases). The CDR3 sequence is 14 residues long. The germline CDR1 and CDR2 sequences are MNHEY and SVGAGI. The V end was cut by 4 bases, the J end by 4 bases, with 13 bases between. The CDR3 DNA follows: TGTGCCAGCAGTTCCCCTCAGGGTGGCACTGAAGCTTTCTTT. Encoded protein: CASSSPQGGTEAFF.

For this clone: The sample carries other DNA sequences with the same CDR3. The chain couples TRBV9 to TRBJ1-2; no firm D call. V gave up 0 bases and J gave up 3 bases, with 6 bases separating them. Germline V lookup: CDR1 SGDLS, CDR2 YYNGEE. The CDR3 runs to 13 residues. CDR3 coding DNA: TGTGCCAGCAGCGTAGGCGGGGACTATGGCTACACCTTC. Protein product: CASSVGGDYGYTF.

The chain carries TRBV18 and TRBJ2-2; D is perhaps TRBD2 (6 bases). Trimming cost V 3 bases and J 0 bases, with 11 bases left between them. The CDR3 has 16 amino acids. CDR1 and CDR2 from the germline V gene are KGHSH and LQKENI. For the CDR3, the DNA is TGTGCCAGCTCACCGAGGAGGGGCTCGAACACCGGGGAGCTGTTTTTT. It encodes CASSPRRGSNTGELFF.

The chain carries TRBV20-1 and TRBJ1-2; D gene ambiguous. This CDR3 is built from 9 residues. The germline CDR1 and CDR2 sequences are DFQATT and SNEGSKA (reference sequence). Trimming took off 1 base at V and 12 bases at J, with 6 bases between the two ends. This CDR3 reads CSARGSNTF. The CDR3 nucleotides read TGCAGTGCTAGAGGCTCTAACACCTTC.

This chain links TRBV18 with TRBJ2-3, with TRBD2 identical over 8 bases. The CDR3 spans 14 residues. V was clipped by 5 bases and J by 5 bases; unmatched bases: 6. Germline assignment: CDR1 KGHSH and CDR2 LQKENI. The chain's CDR3 is CASSVYGGEDTQYF. CDR3 coding DNA: TGTGCCAGCTCAGTATACGGGGGGGAAGATACGCAGTATTTT.

The chain is built from TRBV24-1 and TRBJ1-5; TRBD1 matches 7 bases. V shed 5 bases and J 7 bases; nucleotides not matched to a gene: 10. Germline values: CDR1 KGHDR, CDR2 SFDVKD. The CDR3 covers 15 residues. The CDR3 sequence: CATSGGPTGIQPQHF. The CDR3 region has the DNA TGTGCCACCAGTGGGGGGCCGACAGGGATCCAGCCCCAGCATTTT.

This chain joins TRBV3-1 (or the pseudogene TRBV3-2) and TRBJ2-3; 8 bases line up with TRBD2. The V and J ends lost 4 bases and 5 bases, in that order; junction bases with no gene match: 5. Germline CDR1 is LGHDT and CDR2 is YNNKEL (reference sequence). The CDR3 contains 14 residues. CDR3 amino acids: CASSPGGGRDTQYF. The CDR3, as DNA: TGTGCCAGCAGCCCCGGGGGGGGAAGAGATACGCAGTATTTT.

CDR3 in amino acids: CASSPAGTGGYNEQFF. The CDR3 nucleotides are TGTGCCAGCAGCCCCGCCGGGACTGGGGGGTACAATGAGCAGTTCTTC. The chain joins TRBV4-2 to TRBJ2-1; D is perhaps TRBD2 (6 bases). This CDR3 spans 16 amino acids. Trimming pared 4 bases from V and 4 bases from J, leaving 17 bases between. CDR1 is LGHNA and CDR2 is YNFKEQ in the germline V gene.

J is TRBJ1-2 and V is TRBV18; the D is unclear. Germline-derived CDR1 and CDR2 are KGHSH and LQKENI. Trimming stripped 0 bases from V and 4 bases from J, with 12 bases between. CDR3 length: 15 amino acids. The CDR3: CASSPPSVMVYGYTF. CDR3 DNA sequence: TGTGCCAGCTCACCACCGAGCGTGATGGTCTATGGCTACACCTTC.

This clone was counted once. The chain links TRBV6-5 to TRBJ1-1; TRBD1 matches 10 bases. There are 13 residues in the CDR3. Germline V gives CDR1 MNHEY, CDR2 SVGAGI. Unmatched junction bases numbered 5, after V lost 7 bases and J lost 6 bases. The CDR3, as DNA: TGTGCCAGCACTCGGGACAGGGGCGCTGAAGCTTTCTTT. Translated: CASTRDRGAEAFF.

The count of this clone is one. The genes are TRBV7-8 and TRBJ1-4; no firm D call. Per the germline V gene, CDR1 is SGHVS and CDR2 is FQNEAQ. Trimming took 3 bases from V and 0 from J, leaving 8 bases between them. CDR3 length: 15 residues. The CDR3 sequence: CASSFRPATNEKLFF. CDR3 nucleotides: TGTGCCAGCAGCTTCAGGCCAGCAACTAATGAAAAACTGTTTTTT.

Remarks on this clone: This sample also contains other DNA sequences that code for the same CDR3. The V gene is TRBV12-3 or TRBV12-4, the J gene TRBJ2-1; 8 nucleotides match TRBD1. V gave up 6 bases and J gave up 3 bases; unmatched junction bases: 1. This CDR3 spans 13 amino acids. DNA of the CDR3: TGTGCCAGCAGGACAGGGGACTACAATGAGCAGTTCTTC. Translating gives CASRTGDYNEQFF.

The V and J genes are TRBV12-2 and TRBJ2-6; TRBD1, the table's D call, was not compared with the DNA. TRBV12-2 is termed a pseudogene. This CDR3 spans 18 amino acids. The CDR3 DNA reads as TGTGCAAGTCGCTCCATAAGGGGGCCTCGCTCTGGGGCCAACGTCCTGACTTTC. Translated, it gives CASRSIRGPRSGANVLTF.